This T cell receptor (beta chain) is from a study of Ad26.COV2.S vaccination and SARS-CoV-2 variants (dated by TCRdb to about 2021). For context, the study as a whole: Vaccine-arm donors came from COV1001, a multicentre, randomized, double-blind, placebo-controlled phase I-IIa trial of Ad26.COV2.S in healthy adults. Sequencing of the TCRbeta repertoire served to evaluate the specificity and breadth of SARS-CoV-2-reactive T cell receptors following Ad26.COV2.S vaccination. Ad26.COV2.S was given intramuscularly at 5x10^10 or 1x10^11 viral particles, as a single shot or as two shots 56 days apart. Throughout the experiments and outcome assessment, investigators stayed blinded to trial group allocation. Trial participants were randomized into five groups of five: low-dose or high-dose Ad26.COV2.S given once or twice, or placebo on both occasions. The TCR-sequenced set comprised about 32 samples: some 20 Ad26.COV2.S vaccine recipients, 5 placebo recipients and 8 SARS-CoV-2 convalescent individuals.

TCRbeta CDR3 regions were sequenced with the immunoSEQ Assay. After extraction, genomic DNA underwent amplification by bias-controlled multiplex PCR, followed by high-throughput sequencing. The source study handled its data this way. Collapsing and filtering of sequences were performed to quantify the absolute abundance of each unique TCRbeta CDR3 region. Usable DNA was measured by amplifying reference genes present in all nucleated cells, and TCRbeta template counts were normalized to that usable DNA to estimate T cell fraction. Repertoire TCRs were annotated as SARS-CoV-2-specific by exact matching of V gene, CDR3 amino acid sequence and J gene to a known reactive TCR set. MIRA supplied the reference SARS-CoV-2 TCR set, which was filtered for enrichment in COVID-19-positive ImmuneCODE repertoires so that public or cross-reactive TCRs were removed. Based on the MIRA antigens, annotated TCRs were further analysed at the level of specific ORF or position within ORF. Depth was the summed frequency of annotated unique rearrangements, while breadth was defined as annotated unique rearrangements over total unique productive rearrangements. Two-sided Wilcoxon rank-sum tests were applied when comparing TCR breadth between groups. The source is immuneACCESS, and TCRdb retained only in-frame sequences with V and J called. Part of the clones is not carried over; for the studies checked, unresolved V genes explain less than half of this, and the remainder is unexplained. Clonal size and the V and J genes are those of that table, whereas D and trimming came from the DNA. Here the sample has some 250,000 clones; roughly 90% occur a single time. The ten biggest clones cover around 11% of the sample.

Taken from the germline V gene, the CDR1 and CDR2 loops are SGHTA and FQGNSA. Unmatched junction bases come to 5, with V trimmed by 4 bases and J by 3 bases. Including cysteine and phenylalanine, the CDR3 has 14 amino acids. CDR3 DNA only is kept here, 42 bases in frame from base 1. Overall study results and their limits: It was noted by the authors that total T cell responses may have been underestimated by the TCR breadth and depth analyses. After vaccination, spike-specific CD8+ and CD4+ T cell responses were reported to show substantial breadth. Spike-specific TCR breadth was higher in Ad26.COV2.S recipients than in placebo recipients (P = 0.0014). Non-spike TCR breadth was comparable between vaccine and placebo recipients, consistent with the vaccine containing only spike. The study was not powered to compare responses between vaccine doses or regimens.

The intended sense of this specimen's treatment or condition label: about 20 received Ad26.COV2.S at low or high dose, single or two shots; about 5 received placebo; per-sample allocation not given. Repertoires of vaccine and placebo recipients were sequenced from samples collected on day 63 after the first injection. Between 29 July and 7 August 2020, Cohort 1b enrolled some 25 adults aged 18-55 years at one site in Boston, USA. Ad26.COV2.S consisted of a replication-incompetent adenovirus type 26 vector by which a prefusion-stabilized SARS-CoV-2 spike protein from the original Wuhan strain was expressed. About this clone itself: Its target antigen remains unknown. Base qualities are not recorded, but no much larger clone differs from it by a single base.

This TCR was sampled from a person between 18 and 65 years old who received the Ad26.COV2.S COVID-19 vaccine or a placebo. The receptor chain draws on TRBV7-2 and TRBJ2-7, and 8 junction bases match TRBD2. This material consisted of peripheral blood, taken in a trial of Ad26.COV2.S vaccine versus placebo. Here the CDR3 is given as CASSSGTRGYEQYF. The bases read TGTGCCAGCAGCTCCGGGACTAGGGGCTACGAGCAGTACTTC.